Following are 8 T cell receptor beta chains from one sample sequenced in a study of blood T cell repertoires in COVID-19. The repertoire was sequenced with immunoSEQ multiplex PCR; TCRdb's copy has only in-frame clones and lacks some. The sample has around 130,000 clones, approximately 88% seen once. Specimen: peripheral blood. The receptors shown here come from a man aged 60 to 69 with acute or convalescent COVID-19.

The rearrangement links TRBV4-2 to TRBJ2-5; TRBD2 agrees at 13 bases. From germline, CDR1 is LGHNA and CDR2 YNFKEQ. V shed 0 bases and J 5 bases; nucleotides not matched to a gene: 12. There are 19 residues in the CDR3. CDR3 sequence reads: CASSQDVLAGGPVRETQYF. The CDR3, as DNA: TGTGCCAGCAGCCAAGATGTACTAGCGGGAGGGCCTGTCCGGGAGACCCAGTACTTC.

The V and J genes are TRBV7-6 and TRBJ1-4; the D is unclear. V was clipped by 5 bases and J by 3 bases, with 16 bases between them. CDR3 size: 16 residues. Germline CDR1 SGHVS, CDR2 FNYEAQ. CDR3 nucleotides: TGTGCCAGCAGCCCAAGACCAGGAGCGGCTAATGAAAAACTGTTTTTT. Protein: CASSPRPGAANEKLFF.

This clone was detected many times. The chain uses TRBV10-3 and TRBJ2-7; 7 nucleotides line up with TRBD1. V lost 6 bases, J lost 5 bases, and 7 bases stayed unmatched. CDR3 length: 13 amino acids. In germline, CDR1 is ENHRY, CDR2 SYGVKD. CDR3 protein: CAIRHSTGDEQYF. The CDR3 coding sequence is TGTGCCATCAGGCACTCCACAGGGGACGAGCAGTACTTC.

Of note for this clone: Different DNA sequences within this sample yield the same CDR3. The rearrangement joins TRBV30 to TRBJ2-7; a possible D gene is TRBD2 (5 bases). The CDR3 is 11 amino acids. The germline V gene has CDR1 GTSNPN and CDR2 SVGIG (reference sequence). V lost 0 bases, J lost 6 bases, and 6 bases lay in between. The CDR3 loop is CAWSVGGEQYF. The CDR3, as DNA: TGTGCCTGGAGTGTAGGAGGCGAGCAGTACTTC.

The chain couples TRBV5-1 to TRBJ2-4; 9 bases line up with TRBD2. From germline, CDR1 is SGHRS and CDR2 YFSETQ. The CDR3 loop spans 14 amino acids. Trimming took 4 bases from V and 8 from J; bases not matched to a gene: 7. CDR3 DNA: TGCGCCAGCAGCGTTAGCGGGGGAAGGGACATTCAGTACTTC. This translates into CASSVSGGRDIQYF.

J is TRBJ2-1 and V is TRBV15; D perhaps matches TRBD2 (5 bases). Trimming pared 9 bases from V and 0 bases from J, leaving 15 bases between. Looked up from germline, CDR1 is LNHNV and CDR2 is YYDKDF (reference sequence). This CDR3 is built from 15 residues. The CDR3 loop is CATTKTTISYNEQFF. CDR3 in DNA: TGTGCCACAACTAAGACTACTATCTCCTACAATGAGCAGTTCTTC.

The chain combines TRBV27 with TRBJ2-1, with TRBD2 matching over 12 bases. Per germline, CDR1 MNHEY and CDR2 SMNVEV (reference sequence). CDR3 length equals 15 residues. The junction had 6 bases not matched to a gene; V was cut back by 3 bases and J by 9 bases. Here the CDR3 reads CASSLPGLAGSEQFF. CDR3 coding DNA: TGTGCCAGCAGTTTGCCAGGACTAGCGGGATCTGAGCAGTTCTTC.

The gene calls are TRBV11-3 and TRBJ1-2; TRBD1 matches 9 bases. With V trimmed by 0 bases and J by 8 bases, 4 bases remained unmatched. Germline V gives CDR1 SGHNT, CDR2 YENEEA. The CDR3 is 14 amino acids. The CDR3 sequence: CASSLDGTGIGYTF. Here the CDR3 DNA reads TGTGCCAGCAGCTTAGACGGGACAGGGATCGGCTACACCTTC.